The 28 T cell receptor beta chains listed next were all sequenced from one sample in a study of T cells after yellow fever vaccination. TCRdb ran MiXCR on the 5' RACE reads and lists one entry per CDR3 protein. This sample has about 300,000 distinct CDR3 sequences, with about 6.9% found just once. The sequencing used PBMCs, collected more than 35 days after the first yellow fever vaccination. The source is a man younger than 35 who received the YFV17D yellow fever vaccine.

This clonotype has only a few counts. V is TRBV27 and J is TRBJ1-5; D call uncertain. This CDR3 region has 14 residues. Trimming shortened V by 8 bases and J by 4 bases, and 15 bases separated the two germline ends. Per the germline V gene, CDR1 is MNHEY and CDR2 is SMNVEV (reference sequence). CDR3 nucleotide sequence: TGTGCCAGCTCTGGGTGGGCGGGGAATCAGCCCCAGCATTTT. It encodes CASSGWAGNQPQHF.

The genes are TRBV7-3 and TRBJ2-6, with D perhaps TRBD2 (6 bases). V shed 3 bases and J shed 1 base, with 10 bases lying between them. This CDR3 has 16 amino acids. CDR1 and CDR2 from the germline V gene are SGHTA and FQGTGA. CDR3 sequence (DNA): TGTGCCAGCAGCTTGTACGGGAGTTCTGGGGCCAACGTCCTGACTTTC. Residues: CASSLYGSSGANVLTF.

This clonotype has a count of ten or more. V gene TRBV6-4 combines with J gene TRBJ2-1, with 10 bases that match TRBD2. V was clipped by 0 bases and J by 6 bases; unmatched bases: 2. The CDR3 is 15 amino acids. The V gene's germline CDR1 is MRHNA and CDR2 SNTAGT. The CDR3 spells CASSDSAGGPNEQFF. For the CDR3, the DNA is TGTGCCAGCAGTGACTCAGCGGGGGGGCCCAATGAGCAGTTCTTC.

This clonotype was seen a handful of times. V and J are TRBV4-3 and TRBJ1-4; D is undetermined. Germline-derived CDR1 and CDR2 are LGHNA and YSLEER. V shed 0 bases and J shed 5 bases, with 16 bases lying between them. The CDR3 loop spans 17 amino acids. This CDR3 reads CASSQEWTGRMNEKLFF. The CDR3 nucleotides are TGCGCCAGCAGCCAAGAATGGACGGGCCGGATGAATGAAAAACTGTTTTTT.

The V and J genes are TRBV28 and TRBJ2-2; D may correspond to TRBD1 or TRBD2 (6 bases each). Trimming stripped 10 bases from V and 1 base from J, with 13 bases between. Germline-derived CDR1 and CDR2 are MDHEN and SYDVKM. CDR3 length: 14 amino acids. CDR3 in amino acids: CATRRGQNTGELFF. CDR3 bases: TGTGCCACCCGCCGGGGGCAGAACACCGGGGAGCTGTTTTTT.

The chain combines TRBV9 with TRBJ2-7, with 7 positions matching TRBD2. The V and J ends lost 0 bases and 0 bases, in that order; junction bases with no gene match: 6. The germline V gene encodes CDR1 SGDLS and CDR2 YYNGEE. The CDR3 has 16 amino acids. DNA of the CDR3: TGTGCCAGCAGCGTAGAGGGAGGGGCGCCCTCCTACGAGCAGTACTTC. Amino acids: CASSVEGGAPSYEQYF. Variable domain in full (rest from reference TRBV9 and TRBJ2-7): DSGVTQTPKHLITATGQRVTLRCSPRSGDLSVYWYQQSLDQGLQFLIQYYNGEERAKGNILERFSAQQFPDLHSELNLSSLELGDSALYFCASSVEGGAPSYEQYFGPGTRLTVT.

In its sample, this clonotype was seen many times. The chain links TRBV5-1 to TRBJ1-1, with D possibly TRBD1 on 6 matching bases. Germline CDR1 SGHRS, CDR2 YFSETQ. The CDR3 sequence is 14 residues long. V dropped 3 bases and J dropped 11 bases, with 20 bases sitting between them. The CDR3 coding sequence is TGCGCCAGCAGCTCAAATTTACAGGGTTTTGTTGCTTTCTTT. Translated: CASSSNLQGFVAFF. The whole variable domain, filled in from reference TRBV5-1 and TRBJ1-1, reads KAGVTQTPRYLIKTRGQQVTLSCSPISGHRSVSWYQQTPGQGLQFLFEYFSETQRNKGNFPGRFSGRQFSNSRSEMNVSTLELGDSALYLCASSSNLQGFVAFFGQGTRLTVV.

The rearrangement links TRBV12-3 or TRBV12-4 to TRBJ2-1; tentatively, D is TRBD2 (5 bases). CDR3 length equals 14 residues. With 6 bases removed from V and 6 bases from J, the gap between germline ends came to 15 bases. The CDR3 region is CASRASSVGNEQFF. In nucleotides, the CDR3 is TGTGCCAGCAGGGCTAGCTCGGTAGGCAATGAGCAGTTCTTC.

Many counts were recorded for this clonotype. This chain joins TRBV18 and TRBJ2-1, with 14 bases lining up with TRBD2. This CDR3 is 17 amino acids long. V gave up 0 bases and J gave up 8 bases; unmatched junction bases: 6. Looked up from germline, CDR1 is KGHSH and CDR2 is LQKENI. CDR3: CASSPPGGLAGGDEQFF. The DNA of the CDR3 is TGTGCCAGCTCACCACCTGGTGGACTAGCGGGGGGTGATGAGCAGTTCTTC.

This clonotype was seen at least ten times. This chain connects TRBV5-4 to TRBJ2-5; 9 bases are a match to TRBD1. Germline loops: CDR1 SGHNT, CDR2 YYREEE (reference sequence). J was trimmed by 5 bases and V by 2 bases; bases with no gene match: 1. The CDR3 spans 13 residues. The chain's CDR3 is CASSFDRGETQYF. The CDR3, as DNA: TGTGCCAGCAGCTTTGACAGGGGGGAGACCCAGTACTTC.

The chain is built from TRBV7-9 and TRBJ1-2, with D hard to call. V was clipped by 5 bases and J by 4 bases, with 8 bases between them. The germline V gene encodes CDR1 SEHNR and CDR2 FQNEAQ (reference sequence). CDR3 length: 12 amino acids. The CDR3, as DNA: TGTGCCAGCAGCCCGGCGTCCTATGGCTACACCTTC. This translates into CASSPASYGYTF.

The chain combines TRBV6-1 with TRBJ2-1; D assignment may be TRBD1 or TRBD2 (5 bases each). Germline V gene data show CDR1 as MNHNS and CDR2 as SASEGT. Deletions cut 6 bases from V and 3 bases from J, with 15 bases between. The CDR3 is made up of 15 amino acids. The CDR3 here is CASRGRDGDYNEQFF. The CDR3 DNA sequence: TGTGCCAGCAGAGGCCGGGACGGAGACTACAATGAGCAGTTCTTC.

J is TRBJ1-1 and V is TRBV6-1; D gene ambiguous. Between the trimmed V and J ends, which lost 2 bases and 11 bases, there was a span of 12 bases. CDR1 MNHNS and CDR2 SASEGT come from the germline V gene. CDR3 size: 12 residues. DNA of the CDR3: TGTGCCAGCAGTGAACACCCCCGCCAGGCTTTCTTT. As protein: CASSEHPRQAFF.

The chain employs TRBV6-1 and TRBJ2-7, with unresolved D. Trimming removed 4 bases at V and 2 bases at J, with 3 bases between. This CDR3 spans 11 amino acids. From germline, CDR1 is MNHNS and CDR2 SASEGT. The CDR3 spells CASSGAYEQYV. In nucleotides, the CDR3 is TGTGCCAGCAGTGGGGCCTACGAGCAGTACGTC.

This clonotype was counted at least ten times. The gene calls are TRBV3-1 and TRBJ1-6; 7 nucleotides line up with TRBD1. V lost 3 bases, J lost 6 bases, and 8 bases stayed unmatched. Germline V gene data show CDR1 as LGHDT and CDR2 as YNNKEL (reference sequence). This CDR3 comprises 16 residues. The CDR3, as DNA: TGTGCCAGCAGCCAGGACTTGGGACAGTTTAATTCACCCCTCCACTTT. Translated: CASSQDLGQFNSPLHF.

This clonotype has only a few counts. The chain couples TRBV4-2 to TRBJ2-7, with TRBD1 matching 8 bases. This CDR3 spans 14 amino acids. Trimming took 6 bases from V and 3 from J; bases not matched to a gene: 7. The germline V gene has CDR1 LGHNA and CDR2 YNFKEQ. CDR3 nucleotides: TGTGCCAGCAGTACATGGACAGGGAACTACGAGCAGTACTTC. This encodes CASSTWTGNYEQYF.

The V call is TRBV7-3, the J call TRBJ2-7; 12 bases fit TRBD2. The length of the CDR3 is 15 residues. V dropped 2 bases and J dropped 4; count of bases not matched to a gene: 3. Germline CDR1 reads SGHTA; CDR2 reads FQGTGA. As DNA, the CDR3 is TGTGCCAGCAGCTTAGGACTAGCGGGACCATACGAGCAGTACTTC. It encodes CASSLGLAGPYEQYF.

The chain uses TRBV27 and TRBJ2-1, with 14 bases fitting TRBD2. The CDR3 covers 17 residues. V trimming: 5 bases; J trimming: 2 bases; junction bases outside the gene matches: 5. The germline gives CDR1 MNHEY, CDR2 SMNVEV (reference sequence). The CDR3 DNA reads as TGTGCCAGCAGTCCCGGGACTAGCGGGAGCACCTACAATGAGCAGTTCTTC. As protein: CASSPGTSGSTYNEQFF.

V gene TRBV2 combines with J gene TRBJ1-5; 7 bases are a match to TRBD1. The ends lost 0 bases at V and 9 bases at J; junction bases unmatched: 5. Germline V gives CDR1 SNHLY, CDR2 FYNNEI. The CDR3 consists of 14 residues. CDR3 nucleotides: TGTGCCAGCAGTGAAGCCCCAGGGGGGTTGCCCCAGCATTTT. Translating gives CASSEAPGGLPQHF.

J is TRBJ2-2 and V is TRBV6-5; 10 bases fit TRBD2. With V trimmed by 2 bases and J by 6 bases, 3 bases remained unmatched. The germline V gene encodes CDR1 MNHEY and CDR2 SVGAGI. CDR3 size: 15 residues. DNA of the CDR3: TGTGCCAGCAGTTACGGGAGCGGGGGGGCCGGGGAGCTGTTTTTT. This codes for CASSYGSGGAGELFF.

This chain connects TRBV4-3 to TRBJ2-2, with TRBD2 matching over 11 bases. This CDR3 has 19 residues. Germline loops: CDR1 LGHNA, CDR2 YSLEER. The trim removed 0 bases at V and 0 bases at J, leaving 6 bases unmatched. CDR3 DNA sequence: TGCGCCAGCAGCCAAGAGTGGCTAGCGGGGGGCACGAACACCGGGGAGCTGTTTTTT. Protein sequence: CASSQEWLAGGTNTGELFF.

V usage is TRBV6-1 and J usage is TRBJ1-5; TRBD1 matches at 8 bases. This CDR3 has 16 residues. From germline, CDR1 is MNHNS and CDR2 SASEGT. V shed 4 bases, J shed 0 bases, and the junction held 5 bases outside the gene matches. CDR3: CASSGTGGYSNQPQHF. The CDR3 nucleotides read TGTGCCAGCAGTGGAACAGGGGGTTATAGCAATCAGCCCCAGCATTTT.

At least ten counts were recorded for this clonotype. This chain connects TRBV4-3 to TRBJ2-1; 8 nucleotides line up with TRBD1. The CDR3 consists of 15 residues. Germline values: CDR1 LGHNA, CDR2 YSLEER. Trimming removed 3 bases from V and 7 bases from J; junction bases left unmatched: 8. The CDR3 region has the DNA TGCGCCAGCAGCCATCAGGGGGCATCTCCAAATGAGCAGTTCTTC. This sequence encodes CASSHQGASPNEQFF.

This clonotype was recorded many times. The V call is TRBV9, the J call TRBJ2-2, with D unclear. The germline CDR1 and CDR2 sequences are SGDLS and YYNGEE. CDR3 length: 14 residues. Trimming stripped 0 bases from V and 1 base from J, with 4 bases between. Here the CDR3 reads CASSVAGNTGELFF. The CDR3 DNA follows: TGTGCCAGCAGCGTAGCCGGGAACACCGGGGAGCTGTTTTTT.

This clonotype was seen a few times. The V call is TRBV7-9, the J call TRBJ2-1, with 13 positions matching TRBD2. The V segment lost 4 bases and the J segment 9 bases; nucleotides outside the gene matches: 9. Germline V gene lookup returns CDR1 SEHNR and CDR2 FQNEAQ (reference sequence). This CDR3 has 16 residues. CDR3 loop: CASSSTTSGGAGEQFF. CDR3 in DNA: TGTGCCAGCAGCTCTACAACTAGCGGGGGGGCCGGTGAGCAGTTCTTC.

The chain employs TRBV5-6 and TRBJ2-2; 8 bases align to TRBD2. Germline CDR1 and CDR2: SGHDT and YYEEEE. The CDR3 runs 16 residues. J lost 5 bases, V lost 4 bases, and 10 bases had no gene match. CDR3 amino acids: CASSRAQGLGTGELFF. DNA for the CDR3: TGTGCCAGCAGCAGGGCACAGGGACTAGGAACCGGGGAGCTGTTTTTT.

In this sample, this clonotype turned up many times. The chain links TRBV27 to TRBJ2-3; D may be TRBD2 (5 bases). Germline assignment: CDR1 MNHEY and CDR2 SMNVEV (reference sequence). The CDR3 spans 12 residues. The CDR3 spells CAVASAPDTQYF. The CDR3, as DNA: TGTGCAGTAGCGAGCGCGCCAGATACGCAGTATTTT.

Only a few counts were recorded for this clonotype. The genes are TRBV12-3 or TRBV12-4 and TRBJ1-6; D call uncertain. There are 14 residues in the CDR3. V was cut by 7 bases and J by 4 bases, with 11 bases left in between. In DNA form, the CDR3 reads TGTGCCAGCACCATGACAAGTTATAATTCACCCCTCCACTTT. It translates to CASTMTSYNSPLHF.